Listed here is a single T cell receptor (beta chain). Compared with germline, one end of the junction differs, possibly owing to a read error. This sample is part of a study of cytomegalovirus exposure and HLA in healthy donors. This CDR3 has 14 amino acids. Germline loops: CDR1 SSHAT, CDR2 FNYEAQ (reference sequence). Amplification used 60 Vbeta primers and 13 Jbeta primers. Some clones are missing from TCRdb's copy, which holds only in-frame ones; the method was immunoSEQ multiplex PCR. The sample lists about 89,000 clones; roughly 76% were seen once. The sequenced material came from PBMCs. The V and J genes are TRBV7-7 and TRBJ2-1; no clear D gene. This clonotype was sampled from a male donor in good health and CMV-seronegative. CDR3 residues: CASSLEFANNEQFF. Written as DNA, the CDR3 is TGTGCTAGCAGCTTAGAATTCGCGAACAATGAGCAGTTCTTC. Combining the CDR3 with reference TRBV7-7 and TRBJ2-1 gives the whole variable domain GAGVSQSPRYKVTKRGQDVTLRCDPISSHATLYWYQQALGQGPEFLTYFNYEAQPDKSGLPSDRFSAERPEGSISTLTIQRTEQRDSAMYRCASSLEFANNEQFFGPGTRLTVL.